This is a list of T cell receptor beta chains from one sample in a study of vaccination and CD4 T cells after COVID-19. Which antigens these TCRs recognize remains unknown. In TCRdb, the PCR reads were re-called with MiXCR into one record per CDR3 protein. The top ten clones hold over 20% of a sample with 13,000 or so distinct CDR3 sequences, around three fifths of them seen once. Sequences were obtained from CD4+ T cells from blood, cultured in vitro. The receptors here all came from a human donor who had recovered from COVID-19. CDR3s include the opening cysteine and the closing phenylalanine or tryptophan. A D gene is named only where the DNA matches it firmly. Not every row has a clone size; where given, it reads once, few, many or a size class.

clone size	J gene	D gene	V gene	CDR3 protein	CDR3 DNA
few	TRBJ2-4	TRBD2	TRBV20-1	CSARTSGDLAKNIQYF	TGCAGTGCTAGGACTAGCGGGGATCTAGCCAAAAACATTCAGTACTTC
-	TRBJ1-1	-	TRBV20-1	CSARDPWTANTEAFF	TGCAGTGCTAGAGATCCATGGACAGCGAACACTGAAGCTTTCTTT
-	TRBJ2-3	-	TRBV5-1	CASSASWGRDTQYF	TGCGCCAGCAGCGCGAGCTGGGGCAGGGATACGCAGTATTTT
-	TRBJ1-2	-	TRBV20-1	CSATSRTAERGYTF	TGCAGTGCAACCTCTAGGACAGCAGAGCGGGGCTACACCTTC
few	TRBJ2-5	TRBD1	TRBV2	CASSEAGDRYF	TGTGCCAGCAGTGAAGCTGGGGACAGGTACTTC
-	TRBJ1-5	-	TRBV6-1	CASRGTGNQPQHF	TGTGCCAGCAGAGGGACTGGCAATCAGCCCCAGCATTTT
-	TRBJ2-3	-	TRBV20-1	CSATTQGVSTDTQYF	TGCAGTGCTACGACCCAAGGGGTGTCCACAGATACGCAGTATTTT
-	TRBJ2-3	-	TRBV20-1	CSAGPGADTQYF	TGCAGTGCTGGACCGGGAGCAGATACGCAGTATTTT
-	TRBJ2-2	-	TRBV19	CASKMGQGGAGELFF	TGTGCCAGTAAAATGGGGCAGGGGGGAGCCGGGGAGCTGTTTTTT
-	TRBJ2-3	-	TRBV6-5	CASSSGQITDTQYF	TGTGCCAGCAGTTCCGGACAGATCACAGATACGCAGTATTTT
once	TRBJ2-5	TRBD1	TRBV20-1	CSAGQGAVFQETQYF	TGCAGCGCCGGACAGGGGGCTGTATTCCAAGAGACCCAGTACTTC
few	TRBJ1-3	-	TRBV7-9	CASSAWELRNTIYF	TGTGCCAGCAGTGCCTGGGAACTCAGAAACACCATATATTTT
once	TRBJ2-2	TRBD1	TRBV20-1	CSAIDSGGSGELFF	TGCAGTGCGATCGATTCAGGGGGCTCCGGGGAGCTGTTTTTT
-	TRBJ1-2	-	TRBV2	CASSPREYGYTF	TGTGCCAGCAGTCCGCGGGAGTATGGCTACACCTTC
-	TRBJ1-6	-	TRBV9	CASSPTAGLNSPLHF	TGTGCCAGCAGCCCAACGGCAGGCCTTAATTCACCCCTCCACTTT
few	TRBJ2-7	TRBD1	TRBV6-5	CASSYTGDSSYEQYF	TGTGCCAGCAGTTACACAGGGGACAGCTCCTACGAGCAGTACTTC
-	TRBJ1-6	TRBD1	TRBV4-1	CASSPAGTGGRSPLHF	TGCGCCAGCAGCCCAGCCGGGACAGGGGGCCGTTCACCCCTCCACTTT
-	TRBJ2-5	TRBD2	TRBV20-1	CSALHPLAGMETQYF	TGCAGTGCTCTTCACCCATTAGCGGGAATGGAGACCCAGTACTTC
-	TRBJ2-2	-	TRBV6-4	CASSPFTGGELFF	TGTGCCAGCAGTCCCTTTACGGGCGGGGAGCTGTTTTTT
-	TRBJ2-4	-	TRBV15	CATTQGFGNIQYF	TGTGCCACCACCCAGGGGTTTGGAAACATTCAGTACTTC
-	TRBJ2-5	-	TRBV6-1	CASKWGRLQETQYF	TGTGCCAGCAAATGGGGCAGGCTTCAAGAGACCCAGTACTTC
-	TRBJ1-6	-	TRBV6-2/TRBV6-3	CASSYPRYGSPLHF	TGTGCCAGCAGTTACCCGAGATATGGTTCACCCCTCCACTTT
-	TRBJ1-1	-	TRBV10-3	CAIRLQGMNTEAFF	TGTGCCATCAGACTACAGGGCATGAACACTGAAGCTTTCTTT
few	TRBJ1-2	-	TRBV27	CASSRQVASSGYTF	TGTGCCAGCAGTCGACAGGTTGCCAGTAGCGGCTACACCTTC
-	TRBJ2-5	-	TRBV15	CATSRRNREVETQYF	TGTGCCACCAGCAGGCGGAACAGGGAAGTGGAGACCCAGTACTTC
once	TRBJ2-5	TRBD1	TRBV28	CASYSETGTEQETQYF	TGTGCCAGCTATTCAGAAACCGGGACAGAGCAAGAGACCCAGTACTTC
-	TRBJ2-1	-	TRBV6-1	CPSSEGLAYNEQFF	TGTCCCAGCAGTGAAGGGCTAGCGTACAATGAGCAGTTCTTC
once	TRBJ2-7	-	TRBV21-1	CASSKQGEQYF	TGTGCCAGCAGCAAACAGGGCGAGCAGTACTTC
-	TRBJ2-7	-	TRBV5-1	CASSSTAGTYEQYF	TGCGCCAGCAGCTCCACGGCCGGTACCTACGAGCAGTACTTC
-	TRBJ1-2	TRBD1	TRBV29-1	CSVAHRGAYGYTF	TGCAGCGTTGCTCACAGGGGGGCCTATGGCTACACCTTC
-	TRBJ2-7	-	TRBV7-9	CASRFQDYEQYF	TGTGCCAGCAGATTCCAGGACTACGAGCAGTACTTC
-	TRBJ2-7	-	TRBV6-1	CASTPDTDRYEQYF	TGTGCCAGCACCCCCGACACCGATCGCTACGAGCAGTACTTC
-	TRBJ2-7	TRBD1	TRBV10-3	CAISESRDSSYEQYF	TGTGCCATCAGTGAGTCCCGGGACAGTAGCTACGAGCAGTACTTC
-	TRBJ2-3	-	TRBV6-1	CASSDGVADTQYF	TGTGCCAGCAGTGATGGTGTGGCAGATACGCAGTATTTT
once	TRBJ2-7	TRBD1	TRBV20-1	CSAFARGRGTYEQYF	TGCAGTGCTTTTGCCAGGGGGAGAGGTACCTACGAGCAGTACTTC
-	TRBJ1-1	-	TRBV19	CASSISDRVNTEAFF	TGTGCCAGTAGTATATCCGACAGAGTGAACACTGAAGCTTTCTTT
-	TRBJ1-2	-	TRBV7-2	CASSSAYKTNYGYTF	TGTGCCAGCAGCTCAGCGTACAAAACTAACTATGGCTACACCTTC
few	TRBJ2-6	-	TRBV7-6	CASSSQSSGANVLTF	TGTGCCAGCAGCTCGCAGAGCTCTGGGGCCAACGTCCTGACTTTC
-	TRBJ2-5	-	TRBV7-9	CASSLVGGEQETQYF	TGTGCCAGCAGCTTAGTCGGTGGAGAACAAGAGACCCAGTACTTC
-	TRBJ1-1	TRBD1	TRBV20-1	CSARLASTGENTEAFF	TGCAGTGCTAGGTTAGCTTCGACAGGGGAAAACACTGAAGCTTTCTTT
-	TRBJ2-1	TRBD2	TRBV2	CASSFRGVSYNEQFF	TGTGCCAGCAGTTTTCGGGGGGTCTCCTACAATGAGCAGTTCTTC
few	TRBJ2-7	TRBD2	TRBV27	CASTRTSGTYEQYF	TGTGCCAGCACCAGGACTAGCGGTACCTACGAGCAGTACTTC
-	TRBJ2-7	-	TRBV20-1	CSASRGPYEQYF	TGCAGTGCTAGTAGGGGCCCCTACGAGCAGTACTTC
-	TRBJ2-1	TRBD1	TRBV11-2	CASSLERTGGYNEQFF	TGTGCCAGCAGCTTAGAAAGGACAGGGGGCTACAATGAGCAGTTCTTC
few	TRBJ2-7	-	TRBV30	CAWTLEGLGSYEQYF	TGTGCCTGGACCCTAGAGGGGCTCGGGTCCTACGAGCAGTACTTC
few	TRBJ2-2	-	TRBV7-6	CASSLVRNGGTGELFF	TGTGCCAGCAGCTTAGTAAGAAACGGAGGGACCGGGGAGCTGTTTTTT
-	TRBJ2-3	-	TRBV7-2	CASSLAGGAITDTQYF	TGTGCCAGCAGCTTAGCCGGGGGAGCAATCACAGATACGCAGTATTTT
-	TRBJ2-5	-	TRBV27	CASSLTGVTVGETQYF	TGTGCCAGCAGTTTAACTGGGGTGACGGTTGGGGAGACCCAGTACTTC
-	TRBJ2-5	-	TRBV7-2	CASSRGIFETQYF	TGTGCCAGCAGTAGAGGGATTTTCGAGACCCAGTACTTC
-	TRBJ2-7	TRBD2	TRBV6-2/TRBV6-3	CASSAAYSSGYEQYF	TGTGCCAGCAGCGCGGCGTACTCTAGCGGATACGAGCAGTACTTC
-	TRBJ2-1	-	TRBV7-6	CASSQQGRGEQFF	TGTGCCAGCAGCCAACAGGGACGAGGAGAGCAGTTCTTC
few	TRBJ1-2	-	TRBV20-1	CSARDPEPGLFTF	TGCAGTGCTAGAGATCCTGAGCCAGGTCTCTTCACCTTC
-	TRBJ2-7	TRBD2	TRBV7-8	CASSPVVLAGGDEQYF	TGTGCCAGCAGCCCCGTAGTCCTAGCGGGAGGTGACGAGCAGTACTTC
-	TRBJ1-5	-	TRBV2	CASSEDGVSNQPQHF	TGTGCCAGCAGTGAGGATGGGGTTAGCAATCAGCCCCAGCATTTT
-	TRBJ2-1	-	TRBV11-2	CASSRPFQRSDNEQFF	TGTGCCAGCAGTCGTCCCTTCCAGCGGAGTGACAATGAGCAGTTCTTC
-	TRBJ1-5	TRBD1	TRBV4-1	CASSHPKGTGTGNQPQHF	TGCGCCAGCAGCCACCCTAAGGGCACCGGGACAGGGAACCAGCCCCAGCATTTT
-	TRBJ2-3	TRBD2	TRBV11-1	CASSVTSGLGGDTQYF	TGTGCCAGCAGCGTAACTAGCGGCCTCGGAGGAGATACGCAGTATTTT
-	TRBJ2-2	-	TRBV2	CASSSVRSTTGELFF	TGTGCCAGCAGTTCAGTGAGGTCTACCACCGGGGAGCTGTTTTTT
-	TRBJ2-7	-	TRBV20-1	CSARGVIYEQYF	TGCAGTGCTAGAGGGGTTATCTACGAGCAGTACTTC
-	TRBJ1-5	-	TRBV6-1	CASTTLAAGNQPQHF	TGTGCCAGCACCACCTTGGCGGCGGGCAATCAGCCCCAGCATTTT